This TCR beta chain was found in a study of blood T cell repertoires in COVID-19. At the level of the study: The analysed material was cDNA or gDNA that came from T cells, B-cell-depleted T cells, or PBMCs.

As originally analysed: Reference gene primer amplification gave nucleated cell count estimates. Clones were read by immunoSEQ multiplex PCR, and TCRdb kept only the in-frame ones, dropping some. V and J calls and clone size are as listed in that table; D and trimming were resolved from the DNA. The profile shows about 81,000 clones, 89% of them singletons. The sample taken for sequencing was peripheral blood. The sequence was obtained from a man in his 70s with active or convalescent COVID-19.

Here the CDR3 reads CAWSVLGGNEKLFF. Here the CDR3 DNA reads TGTGCCTGGAGTGTTTTAGGGGGAAATGAAAAACTGTTTTTT. The J gene is TRBJ1-4, the V gene TRBV30, with a tentative D call TRBD1 (6 bases). Germline CDR1 is GTSNPN and CDR2 is SVGIG (reference sequence). V was pared by 0 bases and J by 5 bases, with 10 bases between. This CDR3 comprises 14 residues. Full variable domain (missing parts from reference TRBV30 and TRBJ1-4): SQTIHQWPATLVQPVGSPLSLECTVEGTSNPNLYWYRQAAGRGLQLLFYSVGIGQISSEVPQNLSASRPQDRQFILSSKKLLLSDSGFYLCAWSVLGGNEKLFFGSGTQLSVL.